Following are 5 T cell receptor beta chains from one sample sequenced in a study of T cell repertoires in cytomegalovirus infection (dated by TCRdb to about 2019). For sequencing, an Illumina HiSeq 1500 was employed. TCRdb redid the processing of the public reads, applying fastp at Q25 and MiXCR, and retained in-frame beta chains. Identical CDR3 protein sequences are pooled into one entry, listed with their most common genes and DNA. Present in this sample are nearly 700,000 distinct CDR3 sequences, roughly 36% of which were seen just once. In total, the top ten clones hold about 20% of the sample. Their cognate antigens are unknown. This sample's treatment or condition label indicates: in vitro stimulation with specific CMV peptide epitopes to enrich CMV-specific T cells. The input for sequencing was cultured PBMCs, taken from culture after CMV antigen stimulation. Receptor source: a human donor in good health (CMV status not recorded). Some clones in this sample may be carry-over from other donors' samples.

CDR3 nucleotides: TGTGCCAGCAGTTCTCCCGGGACTAGCGGGAGAAATGAGCAGTTCTTC. Amino acids: CASSSPGTSGRNEQFF. The V and J genes are TRBV12-3 or TRBV12-4 and TRBJ2-1; TRBD2 matches 14 bases. The CDR3 spans 16 residues. Germline trimming cut 4 bases from V and 7 bases from J; bases unmatched to any gene: 6.

The rearrangement joins TRBV12-3 or TRBV12-4 to TRBJ1-2; D not certain. This CDR3 spans 13 amino acids. V gave up 5 bases and J gave up 1 base, with 8 bases separating them. The CDR3 sequence is CASSSGVNYGYTF. CDR3 bases: TGTGCCAGCAGTAGCGGGGTTAACTATGGCTACACCTTC.

J is TRBJ2-7 and V is TRBV7-2; 7 bases fit TRBD1. Trimming removed 7 bases from V and 3 bases from J; junction bases left unmatched: 9. The CDR3 consists of 14 residues. Germline CDR1 is SGHTA and CDR2 is FQGNSA. The CDR3 is CASTKRDSNYEQYF. The DNA for the CDR3 is TGTGCCAGCACCAAACGGGACAGTAACTACGAGCAGTACTTC.

This clonotype was seen more than once but under ten times. The chain uses TRBV7-2 and TRBJ1-4, with 9 positions matching TRBD1. V lost 1 base, J lost 8 bases, and 11 bases stayed unmatched. The CDR3 has 17 amino acids. Per germline, CDR1 SGHTA and CDR2 FQGNSA. In DNA form, the CDR3 reads TGTGCCAGCAGCTTAGTCCCGACCGGGACAGGGTGGGAAAAACTGTTTTTT. Translated: CASSLVPTGTGWEKLFF.

This clonotype came up a few times. The J gene is TRBJ2-4, the V gene TRBV11-2; D not certain. The CDR3 has 15 amino acids. Germline V lookup: CDR1 SGHAT, CDR2 FQNNGV. V lost 2 bases and J 0 bases, leaving 8 bases between the germline ends. CDR3 nucleotide sequence: TGTGCCAGCAGCTTATCATCGGGAGCCAAAAACATTCAGTACTTC. Amino acids: CASSLSSGAKNIQYF.